This is a list of T cell receptor beta chains from one sample in a study of blood T cell repertoires in COVID-19. Generated by immunoSEQ multiplex PCR, the TCRdb table keeps only in-frame clones and is missing some. The table has a few hundred thousand clones, about 85% seen once. The sample was peripheral blood. The origin of the receptors is a man in his late teens or twenties with active or convalescent COVID-19. Both conserved end residues are part of each CDR3. A D gene is named only where the DNA matches it firmly. The listing skips clone size in some rows; elsewhere it reads once, few, many or a size class.

d_call: TRBD2; v_call: TRBV19; j_call: TRBJ2-2; clone_size: .; cdr3_nt: TGTGCCACCACAAACGGGAGGGTGAACACCGGGGAGCTGTTTTTT; cdr3_aa: CATTNGRVNTGELFF
d_call: .; v_call: TRBV7-2; j_call: TRBJ2-7; clone_size: .; cdr3_nt: TGTGCCAGCAGCTTATCGTCGGACACAGAATCCTACGAGCAGTACTTC; cdr3_aa: CASSLSSDTESYEQYF
d_call: .; v_call: TRBV4-1; j_call: TRBJ1-2; clone_size: .; cdr3_nt: TGCGCCAGCAGCCAAGTGGGGAGAGGCTACACCTTC; cdr3_aa: CASSQVGRGYTF
d_call: .; v_call: TRBV4-1; j_call: TRBJ1-6; clone_size: .; cdr3_nt: TGCGCCAGCAGCCACGCGGCAGTTAATTCACCCCTCCACTTT; cdr3_aa: CASSHAAVNSPLHF
d_call: .; v_call: TRBV5-8; j_call: TRBJ2-1; clone_size: .; cdr3_nt: TGTGCCAGCATTCTTCCTCTGAGCTCCTACAATGAGCAGTTCTTC; cdr3_aa: CASILPLSSYNEQFF
d_call: .; v_call: TRBV7-9; j_call: TRBJ2-7; clone_size: .; cdr3_nt: TGTGCCAGCAGCCCCCAGTACGAGCAGTACTTC; cdr3_aa: CASSPQYEQYF
d_call: TRBD1; v_call: TRBV28; j_call: TRBJ2-6; clone_size: .; cdr3_nt: TGTGCCAGCAGTTTGTCCTCAGGATGGGTTGGGGACAGGGAAGTGGGTGGGGCCAACGTCCTGACTTTC; cdr3_aa: CASSLSSGWVGDREVGGANVLTF
d_call: .; v_call: TRBV11-2; j_call: TRBJ1-2; clone_size: .; cdr3_nt: TGTGCCAGCAGCTTAGGGAGCGACTATGGCTACACCTTC; cdr3_aa: CASSLGSDYGYTF
d_call: .; v_call: TRBV5-1; j_call: TRBJ1-6; clone_size: .; cdr3_nt: TGCGCCAGCAGCGTGGGACGGGGTAATTCACCCCTCCACTTT; cdr3_aa: CASSVGRGNSPLHF
d_call: .; v_call: TRBV5-1; j_call: TRBJ1-5; clone_size: .; cdr3_nt: TGCGCCAGCAGCTTGGGTCAGGGTGGTCATCAGCCCCAGCATTTT; cdr3_aa: CASSLGQGGHQPQHF
d_call: .; v_call: TRBV9; j_call: TRBJ1-5; clone_size: .; cdr3_nt: TGTGCCAGCAGCCTCCAGGGTTCTCAGCCCCAGCATTTT; cdr3_aa: CASSLQGSQPQHF
d_call: .; v_call: TRBV7-9; j_call: TRBJ1-1; clone_size: once; cdr3_nt: TGTGCCAGCAGCTTAAGCGGGAGTAACACTGAAGCTTTCTTT; cdr3_aa: CASSLSGSNTEAFF
d_call: .; v_call: TRBV21-1; j_call: TRBJ2-7; clone_size: .; cdr3_nt: TGTGCCAGCAGCAATTCCGCCGTTCCCCAGGGGCCTTACGAGCAGTACTTC; cdr3_aa: CASSNSAVPQGPYEQYF
d_call: TRBD1; v_call: TRBV6-5; j_call: TRBJ1-6; clone_size: .; cdr3_nt: TGTGCCAGCAAAGACAGGGTTTTTTCACCCCTCCACTTT; cdr3_aa: CASKDRVFSPLHF
d_call: .; v_call: TRBV19; j_call: TRBJ1-3; clone_size: .; cdr3_nt: TGTGCCAGCCTCGAGGGAAACACCATATATTTT; cdr3_aa: CASLEGNTIYF
d_call: .; v_call: TRBV27; j_call: TRBJ2-2; clone_size: .; cdr3_nt: TGTGCCAGCAGTTTTGTGGGCGACACCGGGGAGCTGTTTTTT; cdr3_aa: CASSFVGDTGELFF
d_call: .; v_call: TRBV29-1; j_call: TRBJ1-3; clone_size: few; cdr3_nt: TGCAGCGTTGGGGGCAGCTCTGGAAACACCATATATTTT; cdr3_aa: CSVGGSSGNTIYF
d_call: TRBD1; v_call: TRBV5-4; j_call: TRBJ1-2; clone_size: .; cdr3_nt: TGTGCCAGCAGCATGGGGACAGTCCCCCGTTTGGCCTTC; cdr3_aa: CASSMGTVPRLAF
d_call: .; v_call: TRBV11-2; j_call: TRBJ2-2; clone_size: .; cdr3_nt: TGTGCCAGCAGCGCGTACACCGGGGAGCTGTTTTTT; cdr3_aa: CASSAYTGELFF
d_call: TRBD1; v_call: TRBV7-8; j_call: TRBJ1-5; clone_size: .; cdr3_nt: TGTGCCAGCAGCCGACAGGACAGGGGGACCGGGCGGCCCCAGCATTTT; cdr3_aa: CASSRQDRGTGRPQHF
d_call: .; v_call: TRBV12-3/TRBV12-4; j_call: TRBJ2-7; clone_size: .; cdr3_nt: TGTGCCAGCAGTCTCGGGGGCGAGCAGTACTTC; cdr3_aa: CASSLGGEQYF
d_call: TRBD1; v_call: TRBV27; j_call: TRBJ1-3; clone_size: .; cdr3_nt: TGTGCCAGCAGCGTATCTCAGGGGGCCTCTGGAAACACCATATATTTT; cdr3_aa: CASSVSQGASGNTIYF
d_call: TRBD2; v_call: TRBV4-2; j_call: TRBJ2-7; clone_size: .; cdr3_nt: TGTGCCAGCAGCCAAGAGAGACAGCGGGGAGACGAGCAGTACTTC; cdr3_aa: CASSQERQRGDEQYF
d_call: TRBD2; v_call: TRBV6-4; j_call: TRBJ2-7; clone_size: .; cdr3_nt: TGTGCCAGCAGCCTATTTAGCGGGGGGGCCTACGAGCAGTACTTC; cdr3_aa: CASSLFSGGAYEQYF
d_call: .; v_call: TRBV2; j_call: TRBJ2-7; clone_size: .; cdr3_nt: TGTGCCAGCAGTGAAGACGACAGACCCTACGAGCAGTACTTC; cdr3_aa: CASSEDDRPYEQYF
d_call: .; v_call: TRBV30; j_call: TRBJ1-5; clone_size: .; cdr3_nt: TGTGCCTGGAGTGTACAGGGCGGGCCCAATCAGCCCCAGCATTTT; cdr3_aa: CAWSVQGGPNQPQHF
d_call: .; v_call: TRBV5-1; j_call: TRBJ2-2; clone_size: .; cdr3_nt: TGCGCCAGCAGTTTCTTTTCGAGACAGGAGGTTCCCGGGGAGCTGTTTTTT; cdr3_aa: CASSFFSRQEVPGELFF
d_call: .; v_call: TRBV5-4; j_call: TRBJ2-2; clone_size: .; cdr3_nt: TGTGCCAGCCGGCAGTCGGGACAAAACACCGGGGAGCTGTTTTTT; cdr3_aa: CASRQSGQNTGELFF
d_call: .; v_call: TRBV2; j_call: TRBJ2-1; clone_size: .; cdr3_nt: TGTGCCAGCAGTGTCATGGAACAGGGCAGAAGTGGTGAGCAGTTCTTC; cdr3_aa: CASSVMEQGRSGEQFF
d_call: .; v_call: TRBV13; j_call: TRBJ2-3; clone_size: .; cdr3_nt: TGTGCCAGCAGCTTTCGGCAGGGCGCAGATACGCAGTATTTT; cdr3_aa: CASSFRQGADTQYF
d_call: TRBD2; v_call: TRBV6-1; j_call: TRBJ2-5; clone_size: .; cdr3_nt: TGTGCCAGCAGTGAAGGCTGGGTTGCTAGCGGGAGGGCCGGGGAGACCCAGTACTTC; cdr3_aa: CASSEGWVASGRAGETQYF
d_call: .; v_call: TRBV15; j_call: TRBJ2-5; clone_size: .; cdr3_nt: TGTGCCACCAGCGAGCAAACATCTGAGGGAGAGACCCAGTACTTC; cdr3_aa: CATSEQTSEGETQYF
d_call: TRBD2; v_call: TRBV3-1/TRBV3-2; j_call: TRBJ2-3; clone_size: .; cdr3_nt: TGTGCCAGCAGCCCACGCTTTCTTAGCGGGGGAGCGACTAGCACAGATACGCAGTATTTT; cdr3_aa: CASSPRFLSGGATSTDTQYF
d_call: .; v_call: TRBV9; j_call: TRBJ1-2; clone_size: once; cdr3_nt: TGTGCCAGCAGCCCACGACAGGTTGGAGGCTACACCTTC; cdr3_aa: CASSPRQVGGYTF
d_call: .; v_call: TRBV27; j_call: TRBJ2-7; clone_size: .; cdr3_nt: TGTGCCAGCAGTTACTATGCCGATCTGGCCGGCGAGCAGTACTTC; cdr3_aa: CASSYYADLAGEQYF
d_call: .; v_call: TRBV2; j_call: TRBJ2-3; clone_size: .; cdr3_nt: TGTGCCAGCAGCCTGGTCGAGGCAGATACGCAGTATTTT; cdr3_aa: CASSLVEADTQYF
d_call: TRBD2; v_call: TRBV9; j_call: TRBJ2-3; clone_size: .; cdr3_nt: TGTGCCAGCAGCTCCTATAGCGGGGGGTCAGATACGCAGTATTTT; cdr3_aa: CASSSYSGGSDTQYF
d_call: .; v_call: TRBV11-3; j_call: TRBJ2-1; clone_size: .; cdr3_nt: TGTGCCAGCAGTTTGGACAGCTCCTACAATGAGCAGTTCTTC; cdr3_aa: CASSLDSSYNEQFF
d_call: TRBD1; v_call: TRBV28; j_call: TRBJ1-1; clone_size: .; cdr3_nt: TGTGCCAGCAGTTCGGGACAGGGGGACACTGAAGCTTTCTTT; cdr3_aa: CASSSGQGDTEAFF
d_call: .; v_call: TRBV2; j_call: TRBJ1-3; clone_size: .; cdr3_nt: TGTGCCAGCAGTGTAAAGGGGTACGGAAACACCATATATTTT; cdr3_aa: CASSVKGYGNTIYF
d_call: .; v_call: TRBV30; j_call: TRBJ1-4; clone_size: .; cdr3_nt: TGTGCCTTAGGACCGGAGGTTAATGAAAAACTGTTTTTT; cdr3_aa: CALGPEVNEKLFF
d_call: .; v_call: TRBV24-1; j_call: TRBJ2-1; clone_size: .; cdr3_nt: TGTGCCACCAGTGATTTAAATGAGGGGCAGTTCTTC; cdr3_aa: CATSDLNEGQFF
d_call: TRBD1; v_call: TRBV5-4; j_call: TRBJ2-6; clone_size: .; cdr3_nt: TGTGCCAGCAGCCCCGTGTTACAGGGGGTCCGCTCTGGGGCCAACGTCCTGACTTTC; cdr3_aa: CASSPVLQGVRSGANVLTF
d_call: .; v_call: TRBV9; j_call: TRBJ2-3; clone_size: .; cdr3_nt: TGTGCCAGCAGCGTAGGGGGTGGACAGAACACAGATACGCAGTATTTT; cdr3_aa: CASSVGGGQNTDTQYF
d_call: TRBD1; v_call: TRBV11-3; j_call: TRBJ2-1; clone_size: .; cdr3_nt: TGTGCCAGCAGTAAGTACACAGGGGACAATGAGCAGTTCTTC; cdr3_aa: CASSKYTGDNEQFF
d_call: TRBD2; v_call: TRBV19; j_call: TRBJ2-7; clone_size: .; cdr3_nt: TGTGCCAGTAGTAGCTCGGGACTAGCGGAGCAGTACTTC; cdr3_aa: CASSSSGLAEQYF
d_call: TRBD2; v_call: TRBV5-4; j_call: TRBJ2-1; clone_size: .; cdr3_nt: TGTGCCAGCAGCTCGGGGGGGGGAGACAATGAGCAGTTCTTC; cdr3_aa: CASSSGGGDNEQFF
d_call: TRBD1; v_call: TRBV14; j_call: TRBJ1-2; clone_size: few; cdr3_nt: TGTGCCAGCAGCCAGACAGGGGCGCGTAACTATGGCTACACCTTC; cdr3_aa: CASSQTGARNYGYTF
d_call: TRBD1; v_call: TRBV19; j_call: TRBJ2-7; clone_size: .; cdr3_nt: TGTGCCAGTAGTATCCAACAGGGGCCTAACGAGCAGTACTTC; cdr3_aa: CASSIQQGPNEQYF
d_call: .; v_call: TRBV19; j_call: TRBJ2-1; clone_size: .; cdr3_nt: TGTGCCAGTACCCAACAGGGTGGCTCCTACAATGAGCAGTTCTTC; cdr3_aa: CASTQQGGSYNEQFF
d_call: .; v_call: TRBV7-9; j_call: TRBJ1-3; clone_size: .; cdr3_nt: TGTGCCAGCAGCTTGGCCGAAACTGGAAACACCATATATTTT; cdr3_aa: CASSLAETGNTIYF
d_call: .; v_call: TRBV6-5; j_call: TRBJ1-4; clone_size: .; cdr3_nt: TGTGCCAGCAGTTACATCCAGGGAACTAATGAAAAACTGTTTTTT; cdr3_aa: CASSYIQGTNEKLFF
d_call: TRBD1; v_call: TRBV6-5; j_call: TRBJ2-5; clone_size: .; cdr3_nt: TGTGCCAGCAGTACCCGACAGGGAGAGACCCAGTACTTC; cdr3_aa: CASSTRQGETQYF
d_call: TRBD1; v_call: TRBV7-9; j_call: TRBJ2-1; clone_size: .; cdr3_nt: TGTGCCAGCAGCTCAACCCTCCACAGGGGCAATGAGCAGTTCTTC; cdr3_aa: CASSSTLHRGNEQFF